These T cell receptor beta chains were read from a single sample in a study of cytomegalovirus exposure and HLA in healthy donors. TCRdb keeps only in-frame clones here, not all; method: immunoSEQ multiplex PCR. Of 150,000 to 200,000 clones in the sample, about 80% were seen once. The sequencing sample was made of PBMCs. The source is a woman in her twenties or thirties in good health and CMV-seronegative. Both conserved end residues are part of each CDR3. A D gene is named only where the DNA matches it firmly. Clone size, where shown, is once, few, many, or a class for clones that have expanded.

v_call,clone_size,j_call,d_call,cdr3_nt,cdr3_aa
TRBV25-1,-,TRBJ1-2,TRBD1,TGTGCCAGCAGTGAACCGAAGGGGGCCAACTATGGCTACACCTTC,CASSEPKGANYGYTF
TRBV5-1,-,TRBJ2-2,-,TGCGCCAGCCGGCAGACTAGAAACACCGGGGAGCTGTTTTTT,CASRQTRNTGELFF
TRBV5-8,-,TRBJ1-5,TRBD1,TGTGCCAGCAGTCCGACAGGGATACGCAATCAGCCCCAGCATTTT,CASSPTGIRNQPQHF
TRBV5-1,-,TRBJ2-2,TRBD1,TGCGCCAGCAGCGAAGACAGGGTTACCGGGGAGCTGTTTTTT,CASSEDRVTGELFF
TRBV2,-,TRBJ2-3,TRBD2,TGTGCCAGCATGACTAGCGCGAGCACAGATACGCAGTATTTT,CASMTSASTDTQYF
TRBV10-1,-,TRBJ2-4,-,TGCGCCAGCAGTGAGTCGGAGCAGGGCAACATTCAGTACTTC,CASSESEQGNIQYF
TRBV9,-,TRBJ2-1,TRBD2,TGTGCCAGCAGCGCAGCGGGAGGTCTAGGCAATGAGCAGTTCTTC,CASSAAGGLGNEQFF
TRBV7-8,-,TRBJ2-7,TRBD1,TGTGCCAGCAGCTTGACAGGGAGCAACGAGCAGTACTTC,CASSLTGSNEQYF
TRBV4-2,-,TRBJ2-1,TRBD2,TGTGCCAGCAGCCAAAGCCAGACTAGCGGACCCGACAATGAGCAGTTCTTC,CASSQSQTSGPDNEQFF
TRBV4-3,-,TRBJ1-1,TRBD1,TGCGCCAGCAGCCCGACAGGGGGATTTGCTGCTGAAGCTTTCTTT,CASSPTGGFAAEAFF
TRBV5-1,once,TRBJ2-7,TRBD2,TGCGCCAGCAGCCGGGGGAGCGGGGGGGCCTACGAGCAGTACTTC,CASSRGSGGAYEQYF
TRBV4-2,few,TRBJ2-1,TRBD2,TGTGCCAGCAGCCAAGATTTTATTAGCGGGATGAACAATGAGCAGTTCTTC,CASSQDFISGMNNEQFF
TRBV6-1,once,TRBJ2-5,-,TGTGCCAGCAGTGAACCTTGGGCTCAAGAGACCCAGTACTTC,CASSEPWAQETQYF
TRBV29-1,-,TRBJ2-1,TRBD2,TGCAGCGTTGAAGGACTAGCGGTTAATGAGCAGTTCTTC,CSVEGLAVNEQFF
TRBV5-1,once,TRBJ2-7,-,TGCGCCAGCAGCTTGGTGGAGGGCTCCTACGAGCAGTACTTC,CASSLVEGSYEQYF
TRBV5-8,-,TRBJ2-7,TRBD1,TGTGCCAGCAGCAGGGACAGTACGCACGAGCAGTACTTC,CASSRDSTHEQYF
TRBV27,-,TRBJ2-1,TRBD1,TGTGCCAGCAGTGTACAAGGGGGCCTTTACAATGAGCAGTTCTTC,CASSVQGGLYNEQFF
TRBV10-3,-,TRBJ2-5,-,TGTGCCATCACACAACGATTGTCAGAGACCCAGTACTTC,CAITQRLSETQYF
TRBV9,-,TRBJ2-1,TRBD2,TGTGCCAGCAGCGAACTAGCGGGGGGGTACAATGAGCAGTTCTTC,CASSELAGGYNEQFF
TRBV5-4,-,TRBJ2-1,-,TGTGCCAGCAGCCTGTACTTTTCGAATGAGCAGTTCTTC,CASSLYFSNEQFF
TRBV7-2,-,TRBJ1-2,-,TGTGCCAGCAGCTTAGCGGCGGGAAACGACTTACTGAACTATGGCTACACCTTC,CASSLAAGNDLLNYGYTF
TRBV11-2,few,TRBJ2-7,-,TGTGCCAGCAGCTTATTCGGCTACGAGCAGTACTTC,CASSLFGYEQYF
TRBV27,-,TRBJ2-7,TRBD2,TGTGCCAGCAGTTTGAGTCAGGGCGTCCTAGCGGGAGAGGACTACGAGCAGTACTTC,CASSLSQGVLAGEDYEQYF
TRBV7-9,-,TRBJ1-6,-,TGTGCCAGCAGCTTAGGGCAAGGGGCAAATAATTCACCCCTCCACTTT,CASSLGQGANNSPLHF
TRBV28,once,TRBJ2-1,TRBD2,TGTGCCAGCAGCTTAGCGGGGTCCTCGGGGGAGCAGTTCTTC,CASSLAGSSGEQFF
TRBV19,-,TRBJ2-1,TRBD1,TGTGCCAGTAGTACGCCCGGGACAGGGGGCTATGAGCAGTTCTTC,CASSTPGTGGYEQFF
TRBV6-1,few,TRBJ2-2,-,TGTGCCAGCAGCCCGGGGAAGACGAACACCGGGGAGCTGTTTTTT,CASSPGKTNTGELFF
TRBV28,-,TRBJ2-2,TRBD1,TGTGCCAGCAGTTTATCCGGGACAGGGAACACCGGGGAGCTGTTTTTT,CASSLSGTGNTGELFF
TRBV19,-,TRBJ2-7,-,TGTGCCAGTAGTCAAACTATCGGCGCCTACGAGCAGTACTTC,CASSQTIGAYEQYF
TRBV30,-,TRBJ2-2,-,TGTGCCGGCCAAGGGGTATTGAGCACCGGGGAGCTGTTTTTT,CAGQGVLSTGELFF
TRBV14,-,TRBJ2-3,-,TGTGCCAGCAGCCAAGATCACGGGGAAAGCACAGATACGCAGTATTTT,CASSQDHGESTDTQYF
TRBV19,-,TRBJ1-5,-,TGTGCCAGTAGTATCGGGAGGGGTTATAGCAATCAGCCCCAGCATTTT,CASSIGRGYSNQPQHF
TRBV6-6,once,TRBJ1-1,-,TGTGCCAGCAGTCGACAGTCGAACACTGAAGCTTTCTTT,CASSRQSNTEAFF
TRBV13,-,TRBJ2-7,-,TGTGCCAGCAGCTTAGAAGGGGTTTCCTACGAGCAGTACTTC,CASSLEGVSYEQYF
TRBV4-3,-,TRBJ2-7,TRBD1,TGCGCCAGCAGCCAAGATTCAGGGGGTGACGAGCAGTACTTC,CASSQDSGGDEQYF
TRBV14,-,TRBJ2-1,TRBD2,TGTGCCAGCAGCCGACCGGGACTAGCGTTAAACAATGAGCAGTTCTTC,CASSRPGLALNNEQFF
TRBV13,-,TRBJ2-1,TRBD2,TGTGCCAGCAGCCGACTAGCGGGGTGGCAGTTTGATGAGCAGTTCTTC,CASSRLAGWQFDEQFF
TRBV2,-,TRBJ1-5,-,TGTGCCAGCAGTGAACGGAGTGGCAATCAGCCCCAGCATTTT,CASSERSGNQPQHF
TRBV15,-,TRBJ1-3,-,TGTGCCACCAGCAGAGGTAGCACAGGGATTTCTGGAAACACCATATATTTT,CATSRGSTGISGNTIYF
TRBV14,-,TRBJ2-3,-,TGTGCCAGCAGCCAAGATCTCGGGGGTAGGACGCAGTATTTT,CASSQDLGGRTQYF
TRBV27,-,TRBJ1-1,-,TGTGCCAGCAGTTTATTGGGTCCTGGAGGTATGGGCACTGAAGCTTTCTTT,CASSLLGPGGMGTEAFF
TRBV4-2,-,TRBJ2-2,-,TGTGCCAGCAGCCCCCGGCTTCAGGGGAACACCGGGGAGCTGTTTTTT,CASSPRLQGNTGELFF
TRBV5-1,-,TRBJ2-3,TRBD1,TGCGCCAGCAGCTCCGGACAGGAGTTCACAGATACGCAGTATTTT,CASSSGQEFTDTQYF
TRBV18,-,TRBJ2-7,-,TGTGCCAGCTCAGGCTCAGGGAGGTCCTACGAGCAGTACTTC,CASSGSGRSYEQYF
TRBV7-9,-,TRBJ1-4,-,TGTGCCAGCACCGACAGGCGTTTTGTCCCCGCAACTAATGAAAAACTGTTTTTT,CASTDRRFVPATNEKLFF
TRBV7-9,-,TRBJ1-6,-,TGTGCCAGCACCGCGGGAGGACCCCTCCACTTT,CASTAGGPLHF
TRBV7-9,-,TRBJ2-7,-,TGTGCCAGCAGCCAGACAGTTACCTACGAGCAGTACTTC,CASSQTVTYEQYF
TRBV6-5,-,TRBJ1-2,TRBD1,TGTGCCAGCAGTCCCGGACAGGGCGCTGGCTACACCTTC,CASSPGQGAGYTF
TRBV6-6,-,TRBJ2-5,-,TGTGCCAGCAAATTGACGACAGACCAAGAGACCCAGTACTTC,CASKLTTDQETQYF
TRBV2,-,TRBJ2-7,-,TGTGCCAGCAGGTCGTTCGGAGGGCCTGGGCAGTACTTC,CASRSFGGPGQYF
TRBV28,few,TRBJ1-5,TRBD1,TGTGCCAGCAGCCCAGGGGGCGGGAATCAGCCCCAGCATTTT,CASSPGGGNQPQHF